This T cell receptor (beta chain) is drawn from a study of response to subunit inactivated influenza vaccine (dated by TCRdb to the late 2010s). Context from the whole study: Deep quantitative profiling of the T cell receptor repertoire was used in the study to follow responses to a trivalent subunit inactivated influenza vaccine.

Library preparation employed RT-PCR. Reads for this sample came from an Illumina HiSeq 2500. TCRdb reworked the public reads: Q25 trimming with fastp, MiXCR clone assembly, productive beta chains retained. All rows with the same CDR3 protein become a single entry with the most common DNA and genes. This sample comprises hundreds of thousands of distinct CDR3 sequences, under 9% of them detected only once. The ten largest clones take up 13% of the sample. The junction shows trimming of 0 bases on V and 6 bases on J, plus 6 bases between the germline ends. The CDR3 holds 13 amino acids from the cysteine to the phenylalanine. The kept DNA is CDR3 alone, 39 bases in frame from the first base. Looking up the germline V gene (reference sequence) yields CDR1 SEHNR and CDR2 FQNEAQ. This clonotype has more than one count but fewer than ten. Its target antigen remains unknown. Per-base quality was not reported, and no clone a single base away is much larger than it.

What the research found in general, with its limitations: According to the authors, only a limited number of new T cells may be recruited by each seasonal influenza vaccination.

The chain is encoded by TRBV7-9 joined to TRBJ2-1; the D gene lacks a confident call. The sequencing here drew on PBMCs from blood, taken around 2 years after vaccination. The clonotype comes from a man aged 50 to 69 who received an inactivated influenza vaccine. Donor details come from another sample of the same person, matched by shared clones. CDR3 protein: CASSLAATNEQFF. The bases read TGTGCCAGCAGCTTAGCAGCAACCAATGAGCAGTTCTTC.